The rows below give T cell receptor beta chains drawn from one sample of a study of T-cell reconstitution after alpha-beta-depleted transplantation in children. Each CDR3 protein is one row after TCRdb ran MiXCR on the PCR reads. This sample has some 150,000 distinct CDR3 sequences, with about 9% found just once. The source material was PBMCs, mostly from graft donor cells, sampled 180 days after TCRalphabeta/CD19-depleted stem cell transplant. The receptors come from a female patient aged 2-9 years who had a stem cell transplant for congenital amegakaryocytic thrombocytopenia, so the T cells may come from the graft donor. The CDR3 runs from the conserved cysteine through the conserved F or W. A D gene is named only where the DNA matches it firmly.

CASSGGLSMNTEAFF TRBV13 -
CASSNYYRWHSPLHF TRBV7-2 -
CASSRGSAYEQYF TRBV5-1 -
CSARDRTGGGGLSTDTQYF TRBV20-1 -
CASSHRLIGPLAKNIQYF TRBV3-1 -
CALTRTAKNIQYF TRBV30 -
CASTRLAANTGELFF TRBV6-5 TRBD2
CASSEIGTISGEQFF TRBV9 TRBD2
CSVGDGRGYGYTF TRBV29-1 -
CATSKRTDGIQYF TRBV24-1 -
CSVGRHNEQFF TRBV20-1 -
CASSLTADRGYSPLHF TRBV7-8 TRBD1
CASSPRTGNIYQPQHF TRBV12-3/TRBV12-4 TRBD1
CASSLAGGPNTGELFF TRBV28 TRBD2
CSVPAGGPMGEQYF TRBV20-1 TRBD2
CASSLFTRGGEKLFF TRBV7-8 -
CASRDPGAGELFF TRBV28 -
CASSLRGGSYNEQFF TRBV12-3/TRBV12-4 -
CASSFIGRQGGYEQYF TRBV28 -
CASSLVRVEETQYF TRBV7-8 -
CASSQVLDEGRSYEQYF TRBV3-1 -
CASSQESDPPVYGYTF TRBV4-2 -
CSASGLAGVSSYNEQFF TRBV20-1 TRBD2
CASSQGQGATEAFF TRBV4-2 TRBD1